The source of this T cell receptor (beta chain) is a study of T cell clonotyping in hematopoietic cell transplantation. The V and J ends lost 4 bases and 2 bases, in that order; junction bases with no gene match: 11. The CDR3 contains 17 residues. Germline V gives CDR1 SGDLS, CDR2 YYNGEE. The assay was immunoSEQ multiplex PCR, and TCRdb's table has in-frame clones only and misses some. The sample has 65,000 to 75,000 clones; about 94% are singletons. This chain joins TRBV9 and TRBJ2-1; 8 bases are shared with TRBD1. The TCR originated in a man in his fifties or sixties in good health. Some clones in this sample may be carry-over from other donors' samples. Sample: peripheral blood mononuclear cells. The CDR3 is CASSPQGAVRPYNEQFF. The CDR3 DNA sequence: TGTGCCAGCAGCCCCCAGGGGGCGGTACGGCCCTACAATGAGCAGTTCTTC.